The clone carrying this T cell receptor (beta chain) has a single count. What it binds is unknown. CDR3 length equals 15 residues. CDR1 and CDR2 from the germline V gene are MDHEN and SYDVKM. V lost 5 bases and J lost 2; bases outside the gene matches: 7. This sample was taken from a study of cytomegalovirus exposure and HLA in healthy donors. Overall study: Ancestry clustering placed 70% to 85% of 300 to 400 genotyped donors in the Caucasian-associated cluster.

Study-wide findings and caveats: The study recorded 150 to 200 TCR beta chains that were cytomegalovirus-associated. Specific recognition of CMV antigens was confirmed in vitro for a few chains (all CMV-associated). A later analysis appeared to link common viral pathogens to several of the most significant clusters.

The study ran its PCR with 60 Vbeta and 13 Jbeta primers. The method was immunoSEQ multiplex PCR; TCRdb's version includes in-frame clones alone and lacks a portion of them. The sample has 150,000 to 200,000 clones; about 80% are singletons. The chain uses TRBV28 and TRBJ1-2; 8 bases are a match to TRBD1. The sequenced sample was PBMCs. The clonotype was recovered from a woman aged 45-65 years in good health and CMV-seropositive. This CDR3 is CASSVLRTGNYGYTF. The CDR3 DNA reads as TGTGCCAGCAGTGTTCTCCGGACAGGGAACTATGGCTACACCTTC.